These 28 T cell receptor beta chains were sequenced from one sample in a study of beta chain features in type 1 diabetes. Isolated RNA was reverse transcribed in full, so expressed TCRB transcripts were sequenced. TCRdb's copy holds only in-frame clones and misses some; the assay was immunoSEQ multiplex PCR. This table has some 410,000 clones, around 13% appearing once. The sample taken for sequencing was naive CD4+ T cells from blood. These receptors were collected from a man aged 30 to 39 in good health.

The V and J genes are TRBV7-9 and TRBJ1-2, with D perhaps matching TRBD1 (6 bases). The V gene lost 2 bases and the J gene lost 4 bases, with 11 bases spanning the gap. This CDR3 contains 14 residues. Germline loops: CDR1 SEHNR, CDR2 FQNEAQ (reference sequence). In nucleotides, the CDR3 is TGTGCCAGCAGCTTATCAGGGGTTAGCTATGGCTACACCTTC. It specifies CASSLSGVSYGYTF.

This clone was picked up a small number of times. The genes are TRBV5-1 and TRBJ2-5, with a weak D call TRBD2 (6 bases). CDR1 and CDR2 (germline): SGHRS, YFSETQ. CDR3 length equals 13 residues. Trimming left V 4 bases short and J 7 bases short, with 14 bases between. CDR3 residues: CASSGGDLGTQYF. The CDR3 DNA reads TGCGCCAGCAGCGGAGGGGACCTGGGGACCCAGTACTTC.

The genes are TRBV4-2 and TRBJ2-3, with D unclear. The CDR3 runs 13 residues. Per the germline V gene, CDR1 is LGHNA and CDR2 is YNFKEQ. The ends were cut back, 4 bases at V and 1 base at J, with 6 bases in the middle. CDR3 coding DNA: TGTGCCAGCAGCCGCGTTGGCACAGATACGCAGTATTTT. Translated: CASSRVGTDTQYF.

For the CDR3, the DNA is TGCGCCAGCAGCCTAAGGACAGGGCCCTACACTGAAGCTTTCTTT. Protein product: CASSLRTGPYTEAFF. The V gene is TRBV4-3, the J gene TRBJ1-1; 8 nucleotides align to TRBD1. From germline, CDR1 is LGHNA and CDR2 YSLEER. The V segment lost 4 bases and the J segment 3 bases; nucleotides outside the gene matches: 7. CDR3 length equals 15 residues.

This clone was observed a handful of times. The chain uses TRBV29-1 and TRBJ2-5, with D possibly called TRBD1 or TRBD2 (5 bases each). Between the trimmed V and J ends, which lost 7 bases and 4 bases, there was a span of 19 bases. CDR1 SQVTM and CDR2 ANQGSEA come from the germline V gene. The CDR3 extends over 14 amino acids. CDR3 sequence reads: CSAGTLAQGETQYF. The CDR3 nucleotides read TGCAGCGCTGGGACCTTGGCACAAGGAGAGACCCAGTACTTC.

The chain recombines TRBV6-6 with TRBJ2-7; TRBD1 matches at 8 bases. The CDR3 has 15 residues. The V gene's germline CDR1 is MNHNY and CDR2 SVGAGI (reference sequence). The V gene end was trimmed by 5 bases and the J gene end by 2 bases; junction bases not matched to a gene: 8. The CDR3 DNA sequence: TGTGCCAGCAGTAGGACCTCGACAGGGGCCTACGAGCAGTACTTC. It is translated as CASSRTSTGAYEQYF.

The chain links TRBV11-2 to TRBJ2-7; D ambiguous. The germline V gene has CDR1 SGHAT and CDR2 FQNNGV. The CDR3 covers 12 residues. Trimming removed 0 bases from V and 7 bases from J, with 7 bases in between. CDR3 nucleotides: TGTGCCAGCAGCTTAGAGCCGGGTGAGCAGTACTTC. This encodes CASSLEPGEQYF.

Only a few counts were recorded for this clone. The gene calls are TRBV4-3 and TRBJ2-1; 10 bases fit TRBD2. V lost 4 bases and J lost 5; bases outside the gene matches: 5. The CDR3 runs 15 residues. Germline values: CDR1 LGHNA, CDR2 YSLEER. The CDR3 coding sequence is TGCGCCAGCAGCCGAGGACTAGCGGAAAACAATGAGCAGTTCTTC. Residues: CASSRGLAENNEQFF.

This clone occurred a few times. The chain couples TRBV19 to TRBJ2-7; D unclear. In germline, CDR1 is LNHDA, CDR2 SQIVND (reference sequence). The length of the CDR3 is 15 residues. The V gene lost 7 bases and the J gene lost 0 bases, with 16 bases spanning the gap. The CDR3 loop reads CASKKPVGVSYEQYV. The CDR3 coding sequence is TGTGCCAGTAAGAAACCCGTCGGAGTCTCCTACGAGCAGTACGTC.

This clone has a handful of counts. The rearrangement links TRBV15 to TRBJ2-1, with 7 bases that match TRBD2. The trim removed 6 bases at V and 2 bases at J, leaving 7 bases unmatched. Germline CDR1 is LNHNV and CDR2 is YYDKDF (reference sequence). The CDR3 has 15 amino acids. The DNA for the CDR3 is TGTGCCACCAGGAAGTTAGCGGGCGCCTACAATGAGCAGTTCTTC. It codes for CATRKLAGAYNEQFF.

The chain carries TRBV13 and TRBJ2-1; D call uncertain. The V and J ends lost 1 base and 0 bases respectively, with 10 bases between them. This CDR3 has 16 residues. CDR1 is PRHDT, CDR2 FYEKMQ, per germline (reference sequence). The CDR3 DNA sequence: TGTGCCAGCAGCTTAGTGTCTGCGAGCTCCTACAATGAGCAGTTCTTC. It translates to CASSLVSASSYNEQFF.

This clone showed up just a few times. The chain couples TRBV29-1 to TRBJ2-5, with a weak D call TRBD2 (6 bases). Trimming took off 5 bases at V and 5 bases at J, with 18 bases between the two ends. This CDR3 spans 14 amino acids. CDR1 is SQVTM, CDR2 ANQGSEA, per germline. The CDR3 DNA sequence: TGCAGCGTTCGCATCGGAGGGGTGGCGGAGACCCAGTACTTC. It codes for CSVRIGGVAETQYF.

This clone was recorded only once. The V gene is TRBV4-3, the J gene TRBJ1-2; 7 bases agree with TRBD1. Germline assignment: CDR1 LGHNA and CDR2 YSLEER. The length of the CDR3 is 15 residues. Germline trimming cut 4 bases from V and 4 bases from J; bases unmatched to any gene: 9. CDR3 bases: TGCGCCAGCAGCCTAGACTCGACAGGGATCTATGGCTACACCTTC. This encodes CASSLDSTGIYGYTF.

The V call is TRBV11-2, the J call TRBJ2-4, with D perhaps matching TRBD2 (6 bases). V dropped 0 bases and J dropped 10 bases, with 10 bases sitting between them. The germline V gene has CDR1 SGHAT and CDR2 FQNNGV. This CDR3 region has 13 residues. CDR3 sequence reads: CASSLERRGIQYF. In nucleotides, the CDR3 is TGTGCCAGCAGCTTAGAACGGAGGGGTATTCAGTACTTC.

This chain links TRBV29-1 with TRBJ2-5; D unresolved. The V gene lost 5 bases and the J gene lost 2 bases, with 9 bases spanning the gap. Per the germline V gene, CDR1 is SQVTM and CDR2 is ANQGSEA. The CDR3 is 12 amino acids. Here the CDR3 DNA reads TGCAGCGTTAGTTGGCAACAAGAGACCCAGTACTTC. Translating it yields CSVSWQQETQYF.

The chain employs TRBV9 and TRBJ2-3; perhaps TRBD2 as D (6 bases). Germline-derived CDR1 and CDR2 are SGDLS and YYNGEE. The CDR3 totals 14 residues. V dropped 4 bases and J dropped 6 bases, with 15 bases sitting between them. The CDR3 DNA reads TGTGCCAGCAGCCCCCAGACTAGTCTCGATACGCAGTATTTT. This sequence encodes CASSPQTSLDTQYF.

The genes are TRBV19 and TRBJ2-2; D not certain. V lost 0 bases and J 4 bases, leaving 9 bases between the germline ends. The CDR3 totals 15 residues. Germline V gene lookup returns CDR1 LNHDA and CDR2 SQIVND (reference sequence). This CDR3 is CASSIDKGTTGELFF. CDR3 in DNA: TGTGCCAGTAGTATAGACAAGGGAACCACCGGGGAGCTGTTTTTT.

CDR3 sequence (DNA): TGTGCCAGCAGCGGGACATATGGCTACACCTTC. Protein product: CASSGTYGYTF. The chain combines TRBV6-5 with TRBJ1-2; D perhaps matches TRBD1 (6 bases). Germline CDR1 and CDR2: MNHEY and SVGAGI. The CDR3 has 11 residues. Trimming shortened V by 6 bases and J by 5 bases, and 7 bases separated the two germline ends.

This clone has only a few counts. V and J are TRBV18 and TRBJ2-5, with D possibly TRBD1 on 5 matching bases. Germline CDR1 and CDR2: KGHSH and LQKENI. This CDR3 spans 15 amino acids. V was clipped by 2 bases and J by 2 bases, with 12 bases between them. CDR3 amino acids: CASSPLQALQETQYF. CDR3 bases: TGTGCCAGCTCACCATTACAGGCCTTACAAGAGACCCAGTACTTC.

This sequence joins TRBV4-2 and TRBJ1-3; D is unclear. The CDR3 has 18 residues. V shed 0 bases and J shed 0 bases, with 15 bases lying between them. Germline CDR1 reads LGHNA; CDR2 reads YNFKEQ. CDR3 sequence reads: CASSQDRFRASSGNTIYF. CDR3 nucleotide sequence: TGTGCCAGCAGCCAAGATAGGTTTCGGGCCTCCTCTGGAAACACCATATATTTT.

This rearrangement joins TRBV7-9 to TRBJ2-5; no clear D. V was pared by 5 bases and J by 3 bases, with 10 bases between. The length of the CDR3 is 13 residues. Germline loops: CDR1 SEHNR, CDR2 FQNEAQ (reference sequence). The CDR3 is CASSRNGEETQYF. The CDR3 bases are TGTGCCAGCAGCCGCAATGGTGAAGAGACCCAGTACTTC.

This clone has a handful of counts. The chain recombines TRBV5-6 with TRBJ2-5, with 7 bases lining up with TRBD1. V dropped 3 bases and J dropped 0; count of bases not matched to a gene: 2. Germline CDR1 is SGHDT and CDR2 is YYEEEE. The CDR3 covers 14 residues. The CDR3 sequence is CASSSTGNQETQYF. The CDR3 DNA sequence: TGTGCCAGCAGCTCGACAGGGAACCAAGAGACCCAGTACTTC.

This clone was recorded a few times. CDR3 DNA: TGTGCCAGCAGTAGGCTAGCTTCGGAAGATACGCAGTATTTT. Residues: CASSRLASEDTQYF. This rearrangement joins TRBV4-2 to TRBJ2-3, with a possible D match to TRBD2 (5 bases). Germline-derived CDR1 and CDR2 are LGHNA and YNFKEQ. The CDR3 is 14 residues long. With 6 bases removed from V and 5 bases from J, the gap between germline ends came to 15 bases.

The V and J genes are TRBV11-1 and TRBJ2-5, with a tentative D call TRBD1 (5 bases). The CDR3 loop spans 14 amino acids. Germline lookup yields CDR1 SGHAT and CDR2 FQDESV (reference sequence). Between the trimmed V and J ends, which lost 5 bases and 5 bases, there was a span of 15 bases. Here the CDR3 reads CASSTNRIAETQYF. In DNA, the CDR3 is TGTGCCAGCAGCACAAACAGGATTGCGGAGACCCAGTACTTC.

The V call is TRBV7-2, the J call TRBJ2-7; TRBD1 aligns across 8 bases. From germline, CDR1 is SGHTA and CDR2 FQGNSA. V dropped 5 bases and J dropped 1; count of bases not matched to a gene: 4. This CDR3 is 14 amino acids long. CDR3 protein: CASSLGQASYEQYF. In DNA form, the CDR3 reads TGTGCCAGCAGCCTGGGACAGGCTTCCTACGAGCAGTACTTC.

This clone appeared many times. The chain recombines TRBV10-3 with TRBJ2-7; tentatively, D is TRBD2 (5 bases). The germline V and J ends were trimmed by 6 bases and 0 bases, with 12 bases remaining between them. The CDR3 is 14 amino acids. Per the germline V gene, CDR1 is ENHRY and CDR2 is SYGVKD. The CDR3 bases are TGTGCCATCAGCGCGTCTGCGGGCTCCTACGAGCAGTACTTC. This codes for CAISASAGSYEQYF.

The chain employs TRBV7-9 and TRBJ2-7; 7 bases line up with TRBD2. Per the germline V gene, CDR1 is SEHNR and CDR2 is FQNEAQ (reference sequence). The V and J ends lost 0 bases and 3 bases, in that order; junction bases with no gene match: 5. The CDR3 covers 15 residues. The CDR3 nucleotides are TGTGCCAGCAGCTTAGCGGGAGGGAAGGTCTACGAGCAGTACTTC. Protein: CASSLAGGKVYEQYF.

The rearrangement uses TRBV7-2 and TRBJ1-1, with D uncertain. In germline, CDR1 is SGHTA, CDR2 FQGNSA. This CDR3 spans 15 amino acids. Trimming took off 5 bases at V and 9 bases at J, with 22 bases between the two ends. The DNA of the CDR3 is TGTGCCAGCAGCCCTGGAGGTAGGACTTCGGTCAAAGCTTTCTTT. Residues: CASSPGGRTSVKAFF. The complete variable domain, with remaining parts taken from reference TRBV7-2 and TRBJ1-1, reads GAGVSQSPSNKVTEKGKDVELRCDPISGHTALYWYRQSLGQGLEFLIYFQGNSAPDKSGLPSDRFSAERTGGSVSTLTIQRTQQEDSAVYLCASSPGGRTSVKAFFGQGTRLTVV.